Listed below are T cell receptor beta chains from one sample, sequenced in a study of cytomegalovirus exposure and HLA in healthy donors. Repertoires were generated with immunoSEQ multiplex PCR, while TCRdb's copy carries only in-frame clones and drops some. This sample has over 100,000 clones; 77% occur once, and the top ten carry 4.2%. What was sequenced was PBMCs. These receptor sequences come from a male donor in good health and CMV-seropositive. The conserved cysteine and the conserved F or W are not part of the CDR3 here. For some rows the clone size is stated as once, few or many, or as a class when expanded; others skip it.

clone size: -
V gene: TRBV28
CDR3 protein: ASSLSSGRTSTDTQY

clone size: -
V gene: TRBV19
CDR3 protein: ASTDGQMNTEAF

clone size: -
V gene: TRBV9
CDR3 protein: ASSPWRGSNEQF

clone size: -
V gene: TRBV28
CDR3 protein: ASGRYEQY

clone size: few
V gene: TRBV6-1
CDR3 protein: ASGWDSSSGNTIY

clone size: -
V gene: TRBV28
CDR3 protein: ASSLVGAIYEQY

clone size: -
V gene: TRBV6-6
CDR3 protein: ASRGGLSPLH

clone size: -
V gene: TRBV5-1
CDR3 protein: ASRLGGTSGSYPPSTDTQY

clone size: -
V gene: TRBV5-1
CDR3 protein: AIGAEGGTQY

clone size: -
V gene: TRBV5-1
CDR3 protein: ASRRDSRTSGATGELF

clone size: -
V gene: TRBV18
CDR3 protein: ASSLGQGQLNYEQY

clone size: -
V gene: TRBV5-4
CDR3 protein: ASSLDSGNTEAF

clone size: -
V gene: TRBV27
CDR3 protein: ASSLLAGISTDTQY

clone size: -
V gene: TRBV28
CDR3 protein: ASSFSYRWEGRGEQF

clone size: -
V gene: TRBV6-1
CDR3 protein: ASTPTGISEQF

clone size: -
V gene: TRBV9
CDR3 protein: ASSVGVEDEAQY

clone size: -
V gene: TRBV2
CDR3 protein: ASSPDGGNEKLF